The source of this T cell receptor (beta chain) is a study of cytomegalovirus exposure and HLA in healthy donors (dated by TCRdb to the late 2010s). Some background on the complete study: A later analysis indicated that the roughly 120 validation repertoires were generated on the platform also employed for the approximately 690 repertoires of the first cohort. The aim of the study was to test whether cataloging public T cell receptors could identify signatures of past pathogen exposure. In addition to the first cohort of 650 to 800 subjects, a separate validation cohort of some 120 different subjects was used. To predict cytomegalovirus infection status, the study brought together high-throughput TCR immunosequencing, statistical association of individual TCRs with disease status, and machine learning. Here is what the overall study found, with its caveats: Three of the identified cytomegalovirus-associated TCR beta chains were confirmed in vitro to be specific for cytomegalovirus antigens. A later analysis found that TCRs clustered in the first cohort also tended to co-occur in the roughly 120 validation repertoires, with approximately 95% of cluster scores above 0. Cytomegalovirus status was reported to be diagnosed by the classifier with high specificity and sensitivity in both the original and validation cohorts. It was suggested by the authors that the approach could potentially be generalized to other disease states and immunological phenotypes. A later analysis lacked HLA typing for the validation cohort, so it scored co-occurrence in that cohort across all 120 or so repertoires. A total of 150 or so TCR beta chains were listed by the study as associated with cytomegalovirus. Most TCR sequences were seen in very few donors, while some public TCRs were found in many individuals.

V has 0 bases trimmed and J has 0 bases trimmed; junction bases matching no gene number 7. The CDR3 sequence holds 17 residues, the cysteine and phenylalanine included. Only the CDR3 DNA stays, 51 bases, in frame from base 1. For CDR1 and CDR2, the germline V gene lists KGHSH and LQKENI. The method behind the library was the immunoSEQ multiplex PCR assay. For the original study's pipeline: A statistical classification framework was developed to diagnose cytomegalovirus status using the catalog of TCR beta chain sequences. TCRdb limited this immuneACCESS table to in-frame rearrangements with V and J called. A share of clones is missing; checked studies link under half to unresolved V genes, and the rest is unexplained. For V, J and clone size, that table is used; D and trimming come from the DNA. This sample comprises over 150,000 clones, approximately 89% of them detected only once. 9% to 12% of the sample comes from the top ten.

In its sample, this clone was seen once. Which antigen it targets is not known. There are no base qualities to consult, and no much larger clone falls within one base. Donors formed part of the validation cohort, which comprised 120 subjects and was distinct from the first cohort of some 700 subjects. The TCR originated in a woman between 18 and 29 years old in good health and CMV-seropositive. What was sequenced was PBMCs. The sequence links TRBV18 to TRBJ2-7, and TRBD2 aligns with 8 junction nucleotides. The CDR3 region reads CASSPPGGLDISYEQYF. The nucleotide sequence is TGTGCCAGCTCACCACCGGGGGGACTAGATATCTCCTACGAGCAGTACTTC.